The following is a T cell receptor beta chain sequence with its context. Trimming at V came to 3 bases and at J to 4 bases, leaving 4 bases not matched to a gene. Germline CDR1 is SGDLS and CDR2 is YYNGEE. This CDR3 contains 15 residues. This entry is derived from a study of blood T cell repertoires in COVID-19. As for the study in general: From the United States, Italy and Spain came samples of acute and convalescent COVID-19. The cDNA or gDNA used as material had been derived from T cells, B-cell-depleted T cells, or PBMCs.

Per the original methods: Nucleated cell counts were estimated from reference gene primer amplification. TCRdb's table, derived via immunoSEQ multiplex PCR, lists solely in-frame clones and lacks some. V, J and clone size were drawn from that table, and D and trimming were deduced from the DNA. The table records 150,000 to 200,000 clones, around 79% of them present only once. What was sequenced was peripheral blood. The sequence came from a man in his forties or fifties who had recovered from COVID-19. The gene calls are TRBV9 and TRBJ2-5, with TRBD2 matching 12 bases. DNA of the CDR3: TGTGCCAGCAGCGCGGGGACTAGCGGGCTAGAGACCCAGTACTTC. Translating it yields CASSAGTSGLETQYF. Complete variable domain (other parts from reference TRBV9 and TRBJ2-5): DSGVTQTPKHLITATGQRVTLRCSPRSGDLSVYWYQQSLDQGLQFLIQYYNGEERAKGNILERFSAQQFPDLHSELNLSSLELGDSALYFCASSAGTSGLETQYFGPGTRLLVL.